Sequencing of this T cell receptor beta chain was carried out in a study of CD8+ T cells in alopecia areata. From germline, CDR1 is SNHLY and CDR2 FYNNEI. Trimming cost V 7 bases and J 4 bases, with 17 bases left between them. The length of the CDR3 is 15 residues. Sequencing templates came from extracted RNA that was reverse transcribed into cDNA. The data were produced by immunoSEQ multiplex PCR, yet TCRdb's version contains in-frame clones alone and is incomplete. The sample yields around 100,000 clones, approximately 60% seen once. Study-wide findings and caveats: Scalp repertoires also include resident alphabeta T cells from normal skin.

Details on this clone: Its specificity is not known.

Source material: CD4+ T cells sorted from blood. This TCR was recovered from a human donor in good health. The chain is built from TRBV2 and TRBJ2-1, with D perhaps matching TRBD1 (5 bases). The CDR3 here is CASTSDRHAYNEQFF. CDR3 coding DNA: TGTGCCAGCACCTCTGACAGACATGCTTACAATGAGCAGTTCTTC.